One and the same sample provided the 16 T cell receptor beta chains below, sequenced in a study of cytomegalovirus exposure and HLA in healthy donors. Clones were sequenced by immunoSEQ multiplex PCR, and TCRdb holds only the in-frame ones, with some missing. Of some 140,000 clones detected, about 86% appear once; the ten largest clones hold 2% to 2.5%. The sequenced material came from PBMCs. These receptors were collected from a human donor in good health.

The chain has TRBV27 and TRBJ2-1; tentative D call: TRBD2 (7 bases). The CDR3 totals 16 residues. In germline, CDR1 is MNHEY, CDR2 SMNVEV (reference sequence). V was clipped by 4 bases and J by 2 bases, with 15 bases between them. The chain's CDR3 is CASSSPGRDTYNEQFF. In DNA form, the CDR3 reads TGTGCCAGCAGTTCCCCAGGGAGGGACACCTACAATGAGCAGTTCTTC.

The V and J genes are TRBV27 and TRBJ1-6; no clear D gene. The CDR3 covers 14 residues. V lost 6 bases and J 10 bases, leaving 16 bases between the germline ends. Germline CDR1 MNHEY, CDR2 SMNVEV (reference sequence). CDR3 in amino acids: CASSPRRVGSPLHF. As DNA, the CDR3 is TGTGCCAGCAGCCCGAGGCGGGTTGGCTCACCCCTCCACTTT.

The chain has TRBV19 and TRBJ1-2; tentative D call: TRBD1 (6 bases). V lost 0 bases and J lost 3, with 11 bases in between. The germline gives CDR1 LNHDA, CDR2 SQIVND (reference sequence). This CDR3 contains 15 residues. CDR3 DNA: TGTGCCAGTAGTATAGATCCAGGACAGCACTATGGCTACACCTTC. It is translated as CASSIDPGQHYGYTF.

This clone was counted once. This chain joins TRBV5-1 and TRBJ2-7; D not resolved. The V gene lost 7 bases and the J gene lost 3 bases, with 20 bases spanning the gap. The CDR3 has 15 amino acids. Germline V gene sequence: CDR1 SGHRS, CDR2 YFSETQ. The CDR3 reads CASSPLGRAVYEQYF. The DNA for the CDR3 is TGCGCCAGCTCCCCCTTGGGCAGAGCCGTCTACGAGCAGTACTTC.

The chain uses TRBV29-1 and TRBJ1-1, with D perhaps matching TRBD1 (5 bases). V was pared by 7 bases and J by 5 bases, with 17 bases between. Per germline, CDR1 SQVTM and CDR2 ANQGSEA. There are 13 residues in the CDR3. The CDR3 DNA reads as TGCAGCGCTGGAACTCGGGGGACGACTGAAGCTTTCTTT. Translating it yields CSAGTRGTTEAFF.

This chain joins TRBV6-1 and TRBJ2-7, with D possibly matching TRBD1 (5 bases). The CDR3 loop spans 12 amino acids. Germline CDR1 MNHNS, CDR2 SASEGT. V was pared by 3 bases and J by 7 bases, with 10 bases between. Written as DNA, the CDR3 is TGTGCCAGCAGTGATTTTGCAGGGGAGCAGTACTTC. Its protein product is CASSDFAGEQYF.

The CDR3 protein is CASTPGTGEETQYF. The CDR3 DNA reads TGTGCCAGCACTCCCGGGACAGGGGAAGAGACCCAGTACTTC. The gene calls are TRBV6-5 and TRBJ2-5; TRBD1 matches 10 bases. Trimming cost V 7 bases and J 3 bases; bases outside gene matches: 5. CDR1 MNHEY and CDR2 SVGAGI come from the germline V gene. CDR3 size: 14 residues.

The chain couples TRBV9 to TRBJ2-1, with 8 bases lining up with TRBD2. The CDR3 loop spans 15 amino acids. The V gene's germline CDR1 is SGDLS and CDR2 YYNGEE. The V gene end was trimmed by 0 bases and the J gene end by 6 bases; junction bases not matched to a gene: 5. The CDR3 nucleotides read TGTGCCAGCAGCGTAGGCGGGGGGCCCGGCAATGAGCAGTTCTTC. This gives the protein CASSVGGGPGNEQFF.

The chain employs TRBV4-1 and TRBJ1-1; the D is unclear. This CDR3 contains 14 residues. Germline CDR1 and CDR2: MGHRA and YSYEKL. Deletions cut 1 base from V and 0 bases from J, with 6 bases between. The CDR3 sequence is CASSQVLLNTEAFF. CDR3 sequence (DNA): TGCGCCAGCAGCCAAGTCCTATTGAACACTGAAGCTTTCTTT.

This chain joins TRBV18 and TRBJ1-1; D not resolved. The V end was cut by 1 base, the J end by 5 bases, with 8 bases between. Germline CDR1 is KGHSH and CDR2 is LQKENI. The length of the CDR3 is 13 residues. CDR3 residues: CASSPRFETEAFF. CDR3 nucleotides: TGTGCCAGCTCACCACGCTTTGAGACTGAAGCTTTCTTT.

This clone appeared a single time. J is TRBJ2-1 and V is TRBV6-1; D is possibly TRBD2 (6 bases). The CDR3 is 14 residues long. The V end lost 4 bases, the J end lost 7 bases, and 14 bases lay between the germline ends. Germline V CDR1 and CDR2: MNHNS, SASEGT. CDR3 sequence (DNA): TGTGCCAGCAGTGTCTTCGGGAGAGAGAATGAGCAGTTCTTC. Amino acid sequence: CASSVFGRENEQFF.

The J gene is TRBJ2-7, the V gene TRBV5-5; 11 nucleotides align to TRBD2. The J segment lost 6 bases and the V segment lost 0 bases, leaving 5 bases of the junction unmatched. The CDR3 covers 15 residues. Germline lookup yields CDR1 SGHKS and CDR2 YYEKEE (reference sequence). The chain's CDR3 is CASSLALLAGAEQYF. CDR3 sequence (DNA): TGTGCCAGCAGCTTGGCCCTACTAGCGGGGGCCGAGCAGTACTTC.

The chain carries TRBV18 and TRBJ1-2, with a tentative D call TRBD1 (6 bases). V gave up 2 bases and J gave up 5 bases, with 9 bases separating them. CDR1 and CDR2 from the germline V gene are KGHSH and LQKENI. The CDR3 runs 13 residues. This chain's CDR3 is CASSPSRGYGYTF. Here the CDR3 DNA reads TGTGCCAGCTCACCATCGAGGGGGTATGGCTACACCTTC.

This clone turned up a few times. CDR3 coding DNA: TGTGCCAGCAGTGAACAGTCCATCGGCGAGCAGTACTTC. Its translation is CASSEQSIGEQYF. The J gene is TRBJ2-7, the V gene TRBV14; D is ambiguous. With 6 bases removed from V and 6 bases from J, the gap between germline ends came to 15 bases. The germline CDR1 and CDR2 sequences are SGHDN and FVKESK. The CDR3 runs 13 residues.

The rearrangement links TRBV9 to TRBJ2-7, with D maybe TRBD1 (6 bases). The germline V gene encodes CDR1 SGDLS and CDR2 YYNGEE. This CDR3 region has 15 residues. V was clipped by 4 bases and J by 4 bases, with 18 bases between them. CDR3 coding DNA: TGTGCCAGCAGCCCCAAGGGGGACCGATTTTACGAGCAGTACTTC. It is translated as CASSPKGDRFYEQYF.

V and J are TRBV5-4 and TRBJ1-6; tentative D call: TRBD1 (6 bases). The ends were cut back, 8 bases at V and 7 bases at J, with 13 bases in the middle. The germline V gene encodes CDR1 SGHNT and CDR2 YYREEE (reference sequence). This CDR3 has 13 amino acids. CDR3 residues: CASRGGGNSPLHF. The CDR3, as DNA: TGTGCCAGTCGGGGCGGGGGCAATTCACCCCTCCACTTT.